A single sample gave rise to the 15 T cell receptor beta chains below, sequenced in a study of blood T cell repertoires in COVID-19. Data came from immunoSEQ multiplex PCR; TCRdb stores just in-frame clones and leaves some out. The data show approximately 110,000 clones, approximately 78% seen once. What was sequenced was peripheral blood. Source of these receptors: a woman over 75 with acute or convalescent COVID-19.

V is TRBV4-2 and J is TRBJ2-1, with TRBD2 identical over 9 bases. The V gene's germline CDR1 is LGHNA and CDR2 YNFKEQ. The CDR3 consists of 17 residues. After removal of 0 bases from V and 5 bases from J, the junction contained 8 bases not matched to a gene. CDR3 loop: CASSQDPISSGNNEQFF. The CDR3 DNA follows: TGTGCCAGCAGCCAAGACCCCATTTCTAGCGGGAACAATGAGCAGTTCTTC.

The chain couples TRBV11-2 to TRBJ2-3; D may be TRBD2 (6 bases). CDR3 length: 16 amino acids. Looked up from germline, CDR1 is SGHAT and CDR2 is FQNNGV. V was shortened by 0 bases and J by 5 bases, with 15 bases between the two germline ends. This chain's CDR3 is CASSLDLRVAEDTQYF. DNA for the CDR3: TGTGCCAGCAGCTTAGATCTAAGAGTAGCGGAAGATACGCAGTATTTT.

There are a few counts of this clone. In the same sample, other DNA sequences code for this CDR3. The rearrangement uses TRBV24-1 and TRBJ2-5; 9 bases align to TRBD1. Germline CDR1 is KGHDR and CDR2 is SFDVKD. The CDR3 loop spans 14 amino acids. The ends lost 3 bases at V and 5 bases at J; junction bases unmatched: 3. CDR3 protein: CATSDPGQGETQYF. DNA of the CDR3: TGTGCCACCAGTGATCCGGGACAGGGCGAGACCCAGTACTTC.

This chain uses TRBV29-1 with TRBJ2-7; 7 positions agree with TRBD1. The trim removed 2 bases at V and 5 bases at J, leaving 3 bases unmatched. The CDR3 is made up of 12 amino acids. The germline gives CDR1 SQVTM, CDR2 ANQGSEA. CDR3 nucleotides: TGCAGCGTTGAAAAGGGGGCCGACGAGCAGTACTTC. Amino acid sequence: CSVEKGADEQYF.

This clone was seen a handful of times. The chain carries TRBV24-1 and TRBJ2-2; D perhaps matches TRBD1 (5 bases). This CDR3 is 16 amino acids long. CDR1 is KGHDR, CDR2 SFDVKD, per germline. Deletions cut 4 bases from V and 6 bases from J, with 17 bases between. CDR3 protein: CATSDSDKGSSGELFF. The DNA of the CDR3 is TGTGCCACCAGTGACTCGGACAAAGGATCGTCCGGGGAGCTGTTTTTT.

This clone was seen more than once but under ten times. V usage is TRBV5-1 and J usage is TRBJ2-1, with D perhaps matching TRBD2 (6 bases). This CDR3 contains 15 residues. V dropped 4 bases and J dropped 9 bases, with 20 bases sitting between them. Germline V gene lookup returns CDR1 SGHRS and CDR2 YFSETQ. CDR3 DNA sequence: TGCGCCAGCAGCGGCGGGGACCCCCTTAGGGCTGAGCAGTTCTTC. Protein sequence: CASSGGDPLRAEQFF. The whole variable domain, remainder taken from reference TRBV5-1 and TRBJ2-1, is KAGVTQTPRYLIKTRGQQVTLSCSPISGHRSVSWYQQTPGQGLQFLFEYFSETQRNKGNFPGRFSGRQFSNSRSEMNVSTLELGDSALYLCASSGGDPLRAEQFFGPGTRLTVL.

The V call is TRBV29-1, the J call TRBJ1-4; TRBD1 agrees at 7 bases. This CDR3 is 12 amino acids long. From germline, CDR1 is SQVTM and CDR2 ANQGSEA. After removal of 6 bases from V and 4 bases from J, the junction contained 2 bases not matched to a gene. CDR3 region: CSVGDSNEKLFF. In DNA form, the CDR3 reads TGCAGCGTGGGGGACAGTAATGAAAAACTGTTTTTT.

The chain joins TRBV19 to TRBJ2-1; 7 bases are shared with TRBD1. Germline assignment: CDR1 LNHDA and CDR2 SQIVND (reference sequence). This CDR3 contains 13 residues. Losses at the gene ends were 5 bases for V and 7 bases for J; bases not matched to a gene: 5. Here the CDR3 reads CASSPTGWNEQFF. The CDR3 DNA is TGTGCCAGTAGTCCGACAGGGTGGAATGAGCAGTTCTTC.

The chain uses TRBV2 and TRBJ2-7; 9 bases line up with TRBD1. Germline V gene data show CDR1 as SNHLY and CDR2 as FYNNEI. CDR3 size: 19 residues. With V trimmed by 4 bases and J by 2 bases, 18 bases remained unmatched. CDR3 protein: CASSGVPGQGIGGTYEQYF. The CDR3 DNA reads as TGTGCCAGCAGTGGTGTTCCGGGACAGGGAATCGGTGGGACCTACGAGCAGTACTTC. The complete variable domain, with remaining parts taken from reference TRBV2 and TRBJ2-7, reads EPEVTQTPSHQVTQMGQEVILRCVPISNHLYFYWYRQILGQKVEFLVSFYNNEISEKSEIFDDQFSVERPDGSNFTLKIRSTKLEDSAMYFCASSGVPGQGIGGTYEQYFGPGTRLTVT.

The CDR3 region is CASSFQGNSGANVLTF. CDR3 nucleotide sequence: TGTGCCAGCAGCTTCCAGGGTAACTCTGGGGCCAACGTCCTGACTTTC. The chain uses TRBV11-3 and TRBJ2-6, with a possible D match to TRBD1 (5 bases). V lost 3 bases and J lost 0, with 9 bases in between. The germline V gene has CDR1 SGHNT and CDR2 YENEEA. The CDR3 spans 16 residues. The full variable domain, with the rest looked up from reference TRBV11-3 and TRBJ2-6, is EAGVVQSPRYKIIEKKQPVAFWCNPISGHNTLYWYLQNLGQGPELLIRYENEEAVDDSQLPKDRFSAERLKGVDSTLKIQPAELGDSAVYLCASSFQGNSGANVLTFGAGSRLTVL.

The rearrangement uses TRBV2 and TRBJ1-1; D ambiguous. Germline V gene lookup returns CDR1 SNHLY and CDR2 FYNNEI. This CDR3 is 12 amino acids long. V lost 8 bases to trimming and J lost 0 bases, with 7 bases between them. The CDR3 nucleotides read TGTGCCAGCTGTTACTTGAACACTGAAGCTTTCTTT. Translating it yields CASCYLNTEAFF.

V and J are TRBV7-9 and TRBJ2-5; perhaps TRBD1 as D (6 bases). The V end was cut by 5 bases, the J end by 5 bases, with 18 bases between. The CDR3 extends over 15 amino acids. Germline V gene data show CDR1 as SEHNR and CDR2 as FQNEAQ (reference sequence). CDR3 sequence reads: CASSHWTARAETQYF. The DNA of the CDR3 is TGTGCCAGCAGCCATTGGACAGCTCGGGCGGAGACCCAGTACTTC.

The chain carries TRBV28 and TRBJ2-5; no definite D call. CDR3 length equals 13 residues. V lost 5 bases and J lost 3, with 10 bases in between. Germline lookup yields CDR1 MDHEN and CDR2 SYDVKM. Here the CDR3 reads CASSLQVKETQYF. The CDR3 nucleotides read TGTGCCAGCAGTCTCCAGGTTAAAGAGACCCAGTACTTC. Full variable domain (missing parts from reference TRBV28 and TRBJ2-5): DVKVTQSSRYLVKRTGEKVFLECVQDMDHENMFWYRQDPGLGLRLIYFSYDVKMKEKGDIPEGYSVSREKKERFSLILESASTNQTSMYLCASSLQVKETQYFGPGTRLLVL.

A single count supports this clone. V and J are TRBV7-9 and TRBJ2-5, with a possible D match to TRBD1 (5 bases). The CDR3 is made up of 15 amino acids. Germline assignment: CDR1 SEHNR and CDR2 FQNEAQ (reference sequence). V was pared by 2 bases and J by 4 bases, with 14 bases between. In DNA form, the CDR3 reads TGTGCCAGCAGCTTAAAAGCAGGGTCCGCAGAGACCCAGTACTTC. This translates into CASSLKAGSAETQYF.

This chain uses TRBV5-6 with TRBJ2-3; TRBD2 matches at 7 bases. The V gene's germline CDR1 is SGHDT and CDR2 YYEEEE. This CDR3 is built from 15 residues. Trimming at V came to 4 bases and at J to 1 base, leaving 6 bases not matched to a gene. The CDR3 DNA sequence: TGTGCCAGCAGCCTAAGTGGGAGGGGCACAGATACGCAGTATTTT. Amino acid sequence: CASSLSGRGTDTQYF.